Listed here are 20 T cell receptor beta chains from one sample, sequenced in a study of T cells after yellow fever vaccination. TCRdb ran MiXCR on the 5' RACE reads and lists one entry per CDR3 protein. Among approximately 160,000 distinct CDR3 sequences listed, 7% to 10% were seen once. This specimen was CD8+ T cells sorted from PBMCs, taken 45 days after the yellow fever booster vaccination. These receptor sequences come from a man aged 18 to 30 who received the YFV17D yellow fever vaccine.

This clonotype was detected a few times. The chain carries TRBV7-2 and TRBJ2-2; no firm D call. V was clipped by 3 bases and J by 9 bases, with 5 bases between them. Germline CDR1 SGHTA, CDR2 FQGNSA. The CDR3 totals 11 residues. CDR3 DNA sequence: TGTGCCAGCAGCTTGTCCCGGGAGCTGTTTTTT. Its protein is CASSLSRELFF.

This clonotype has just one count. The chain joins TRBV20-1 to TRBJ2-7, with D perhaps TRBD2 (6 bases). Germline CDR1 is DFQATT and CDR2 is SNEGSKA (reference sequence). The CDR3 sequence is 14 residues long. Trimming took 3 bases from V and 2 from J, leaving 14 bases between them. The CDR3 region has the DNA TGCAGTGCTAGGGAGGGACTCCACACCTACGAGCAGTACTTC. Translation: CSAREGLHTYEQYF.

The V call is TRBV9, the J call TRBJ2-6; D ambiguous. Looked up from germline, CDR1 is SGDLS and CDR2 is YYNGEE. With 2 bases removed from V and 6 bases from J, the gap between germline ends came to 12 bases. The CDR3 spans 15 residues. Here the CDR3 reads CASSVWGREANVLTF. For the CDR3, the DNA is TGTGCCAGCAGCGTTTGGGGTAGAGAGGCCAACGTCCTGACTTTC. Combining the CDR3 with reference TRBV9 and TRBJ2-6 gives the whole variable domain DSGVTQTPKHLITATGQRVTLRCSPRSGDLSVYWYQQSLDQGLQFLIQYYNGEERAKGNILERFSAQQFPDLHSELNLSSLELGDSALYFCASSVWGREANVLTFGAGSRLTVL.

J is TRBJ1-4 and V is TRBV15, with D uncertain. The germline V and J ends were trimmed by 0 bases and 8 bases, with 16 bases remaining between them. This CDR3 is 16 amino acids long. Germline V gene data show CDR1 as LNHNV and CDR2 as YYDKDF (reference sequence). CDR3 DNA: TGTGCCACCAGCAGAGATGAAGGCCGGGTGGGGGAAAAACTGTTTTTT. Translation gives CATSRDEGRVGEKLFF.

J is TRBJ2-1 and V is TRBV4-1; tentative D call: TRBD1 (6 bases). Deletions cut 3 bases from V and 0 bases from J, with 15 bases between. The CDR3 loop spans 17 amino acids. CDR1 is MGHRA and CDR2 is YSYEKL in the germline V gene. This chain's CDR3 is CASSHPEGVRSYNEQFF. CDR3 nucleotides: TGCGCCAGCAGCCATCCCGAGGGGGTCCGCTCCTACAATGAGCAGTTCTTC.

This chain joins TRBV10-2 and TRBJ2-7; maybe TRBD1 (6 bases). This CDR3 has 15 amino acids. Germline V gene lookup returns CDR1 WSHSY and CDR2 SAAADI. The V end was cut by 0 bases, the J end by 0 bases, with 9 bases between. The CDR3 loop reads CASSESGAGSYEQYF. The CDR3 DNA is TGCGCCAGCAGTGAGTCGGGGGCGGGCTCCTACGAGCAGTACTTC.

The V gene is TRBV5-1, the J gene TRBJ2-7; 8 positions match TRBD1. V dropped 2 bases and J dropped 2; count of bases not matched to a gene: 3. The CDR3 covers 14 residues. CDR1 is SGHRS, CDR2 YFSETQ, per germline. The CDR3 DNA sequence: TGCGCCAGCAGCTTCAAACAGGGGGCCTACGAGCAGTACTTC. It translates to CASSFKQGAYEQYF.

As for this clonotype: A much bigger clone sits one base away, suggesting this may be a read error. The rearrangement uses TRBV7-9 and TRBJ2-2; 7 bases line up with TRBD2. This CDR3 has 14 residues. Germline CDR1 reads SEHNR; CDR2 reads FQNEAQ (reference sequence). CDR3 region: CASRSPSGAGALFF. The CDR3 DNA follows: TGTGCCAGCAGATCTCCTAGCGGTGCCGGGGCGCTGTTTTTT.

This clonotype was counted only a few times. This chain links TRBV6-2 or TRBV6-3 with TRBJ2-7, with a tentative D call TRBD2 (6 bases). The V end lost 0 bases, the J end lost 1 base, and 7 bases lay between the germline ends. Germline V CDR1 and CDR2: MNHEY, SVGEGT. The CDR3 is made up of 14 amino acids. The CDR3 sequence: CASSYSGLSYEQYV. CDR3 DNA: TGTGCCAGCAGTTACTCGGGACTTTCCTACGAGCAGTACGTC.

This clonotype has at least ten counts. This chain uses TRBV4-3 with TRBJ1-2, with D possibly being TRBD1 (6 bases). This CDR3 region has 14 residues. The germline V gene has CDR1 LGHNA and CDR2 YSLEER. V lost 5 bases, J lost 2 bases, and 12 bases lay in between. Here the CDR3 reads CASSSVGHNYGYTF. DNA of the CDR3: TGCGCCAGCAGCTCGGTGGGACACAACTATGGCTACACCTTC.

The chain links TRBV7-9 to TRBJ1-1; D might be TRBD1 (6 bases). V shed 3 bases and J shed 1 base, with 18 bases lying between them. CDR1 and CDR2 from the germline V gene are SEHNR and FQNEAQ (reference sequence). The CDR3 is made up of 17 amino acids. CDR3: CASSFRGTQARNTEAFF. CDR3 coding DNA: TGTGCCAGCAGCTTTAGAGGGACACAAGCGAGGAACACTGAAGCTTTCTTT.

This clonotype was seen a handful of times. The chain links TRBV9 to TRBJ2-3; TRBD2 aligns across 8 bases. CDR1 and CDR2 from the germline V gene are SGDLS and YYNGEE. The CDR3 sequence is 15 residues long. The junction had 4 bases not matched to a gene; V was cut back by 1 base and J by 3 bases. The CDR3 DNA reads as TGTGCCAGCAGCGTACGCGGGACTAGAACAGATACGCAGTATTTT. Protein product: CASSVRGTRTDTQYF.

This clonotype was found a few times. The rearrangement uses TRBV20-1 and TRBJ1-4; D ambiguous. CDR3 size: 15 residues. Trimming took off 5 bases at V and 7 bases at J, with 20 bases between the two ends. CDR1 and CDR2 from the germline V gene are DFQATT and SNEGSKA (reference sequence). The chain's CDR3 is CSAPHPRGRGEKLFF. As DNA, the CDR3 is TGCAGTGCTCCCCATCCTCGGGGTCGGGGTGAAAAACTGTTTTTT.

This clonotype was seen a handful of times. The V gene is TRBV5-1, the J gene TRBJ2-3; D may match TRBD1 or TRBD2 (5 bases each). V lost 3 bases to trimming and J lost 2 bases, with 10 bases between them. The CDR3 covers 14 residues. Germline CDR1 reads SGHRS; CDR2 reads YFSETQ. This CDR3 is CASSSEGLTDTQYF. DNA for the CDR3: TGCGCCAGCAGCTCCGAGGGGCTCACAGATACGCAGTATTTT.

This clonotype appeared a few times. V usage is TRBV7-2 and J usage is TRBJ1-5; maybe TRBD1 (5 bases). V shed 4 bases and J shed 2 bases, with 9 bases lying between them. CDR1 is SGHTA and CDR2 is FQGNSA in the germline V gene. The CDR3 runs 14 residues. The CDR3 nucleotides read TGTGCCAGCAGCTCGCCGGGGCGCAATCAGCCCCAGCATTTT. Translated, it gives CASSSPGRNQPQHF.

The chain has TRBV3-1 and TRBJ2-3, with 7 bases lining up with TRBD2. Germline CDR1 LGHDT, CDR2 YNNKEL (reference sequence). The CDR3 is made up of 15 amino acids. With V trimmed by 4 bases and J by 2 bases, 6 bases remained unmatched. As DNA, the CDR3 is TGTGCCAGCAGCCGCGGGAGCTCGGACACAGATACGCAGTATTTT. Protein product: CASSRGSSDTDTQYF.

This clonotype was seen a few times. The CDR3 nucleotides read TGCAGCGTTGTTCGACTTACGAACACTGAAGCTTTCTTT. The encoded protein is CSVVRLTNTEAFF. The rearrangement uses TRBV29-1 and TRBJ1-1; no definite D call. The CDR3 is 13 amino acids. V was trimmed by 4 bases and J by 1 base, leaving 10 bases between them. CDR1 is SQVTM and CDR2 is ANQGSEA in the germline V gene.

The CDR3 loop is CASSATGTGSYEQYV. CDR3 DNA: TGTGCCAGCAGTGCGACCGGGACAGGATCCTACGAGCAGTACGTC. The chain is built from TRBV27 and TRBJ2-7; 8 nucleotides match TRBD1. In germline, CDR1 is MNHEY, CDR2 SMNVEV (reference sequence). Trimming at V came to 5 bases and at J to 1 base, leaving 7 bases not matched to a gene. The CDR3 runs 15 residues.

This clonotype was observed many times. The rearrangement uses TRBV7-9 and TRBJ2-5; 8 positions match TRBD2. Germline loops: CDR1 SEHNR, CDR2 FQNEAQ (reference sequence). Trimming at V came to 3 bases and at J to 5 bases, leaving 5 bases not matched to a gene. The CDR3 runs 14 residues. The CDR3 loop reads CASSFGGAQETQYF. As DNA, the CDR3 is TGTGCCAGCAGCTTCGGGGGGGCCCAGGAGACCCAGTACTTC.

This clonotype came up a few times. The V and J genes are TRBV9 and TRBJ1-4; 7 bases map to TRBD1. Trimming took 5 bases from V and 8 from J; bases not matched to a gene: 15. In germline, CDR1 is SGDLS, CDR2 YYNGEE. The CDR3 spans 16 residues. The DNA for the CDR3 is TGTGCCAGCAGTCCTCACGCAGGACAGGCTGCAGAAAAACTGTTTTTT. Translated: CASSPHAGQAAEKLFF. Full variable domain (remainder filled in from reference TRBV9 and TRBJ1-4): DSGVTQTPKHLITATGQRVTLRCSPRSGDLSVYWYQQSLDQGLQFLIQYYNGEERAKGNILERFSAQQFPDLHSELNLSSLELGDSALYFCASSPHAGQAAEKLFFGSGTQLSVL.